The sequence of this T cell receptor beta chain was determined in a study of T cell repertoires in ileal Crohn's disease. The CDR3 consists of 12 residues. Germline CDR1 KGHSH, CDR2 LQKENI. V was clipped by 6 bases and J by 2 bases, with 6 bases between them. This clone was counted a few times. Repertoires were generated with immunoSEQ multiplex PCR, while TCRdb's copy carries only in-frame clones and drops some. This sample has about 5,400 clones, with 82% found just once. Time point denoted: inflamed ileum from the surgical specimen. This sequence originates from an adult with Crohn's disease. Input material: ileal tissue. The V gene is TRBV18, the J gene TRBJ2-3; D ambiguous. The CDR3: CASSPITDTQYF. CDR3 in DNA: TGTGCCAGCTCCCCCATCACAGATACGCAGTATTTT.